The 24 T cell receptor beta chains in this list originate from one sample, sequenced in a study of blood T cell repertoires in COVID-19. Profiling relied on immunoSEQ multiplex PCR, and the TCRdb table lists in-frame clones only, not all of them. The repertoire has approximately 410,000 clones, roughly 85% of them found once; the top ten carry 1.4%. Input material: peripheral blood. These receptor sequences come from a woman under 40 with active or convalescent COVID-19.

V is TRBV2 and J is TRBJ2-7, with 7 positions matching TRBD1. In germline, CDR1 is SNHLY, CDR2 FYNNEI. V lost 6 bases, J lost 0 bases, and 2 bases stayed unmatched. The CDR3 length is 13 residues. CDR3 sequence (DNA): TGTGCCAGCAGGGGACAGAACTCCTACGAGCAGTACTTC. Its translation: CASRGQNSYEQYF.

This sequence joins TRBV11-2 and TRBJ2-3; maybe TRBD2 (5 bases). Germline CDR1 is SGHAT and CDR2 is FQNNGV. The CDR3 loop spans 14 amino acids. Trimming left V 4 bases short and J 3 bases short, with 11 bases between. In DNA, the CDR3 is TGTGCCAGCAGCTCTAGCCTGAGGACAGATACGCAGTATTTT. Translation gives CASSSSLRTDTQYF.

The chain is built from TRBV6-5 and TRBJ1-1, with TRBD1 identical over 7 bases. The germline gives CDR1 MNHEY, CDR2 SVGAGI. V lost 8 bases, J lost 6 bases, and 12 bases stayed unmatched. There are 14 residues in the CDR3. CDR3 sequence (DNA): TGTGCCAGCTATCCGGGTACAGGGGACCCTGAAGCTTTCTTT. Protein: CASYPGTGDPEAFF.

CDR3: CASSRQEGTGEQYF. Written as DNA, the CDR3 is TGTGCCAGCAGCCGTCAGGAGGGGACTGGCGAGCAGTACTTC. The chain recombines TRBV3-1 (or the pseudogene TRBV3-2) with TRBJ2-7, with D possibly TRBD2 on 6 matching bases. V dropped 4 bases and J dropped 6 bases, with 16 bases sitting between them. The CDR3 extends over 14 amino acids. Per the germline V gene, CDR1 is LGHDT and CDR2 is YNNKEL (reference sequence).

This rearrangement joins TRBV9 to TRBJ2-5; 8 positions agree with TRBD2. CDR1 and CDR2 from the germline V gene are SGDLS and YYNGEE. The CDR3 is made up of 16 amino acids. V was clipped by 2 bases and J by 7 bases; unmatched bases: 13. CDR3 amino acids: CASSVTPGLGVGTQYF. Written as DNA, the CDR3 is TGTGCCAGCAGCGTTACCCCGGGACTAGGCGTTGGGACCCAGTACTTC.

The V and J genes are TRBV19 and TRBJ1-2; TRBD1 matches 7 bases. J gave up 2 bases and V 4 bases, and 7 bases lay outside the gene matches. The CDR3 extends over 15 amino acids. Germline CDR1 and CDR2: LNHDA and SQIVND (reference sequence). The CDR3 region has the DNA TGTGCCAGTAGTAATCGGGACAGCCTCAACTATGGCTACACCTTC. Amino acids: CASSNRDSLNYGYTF.

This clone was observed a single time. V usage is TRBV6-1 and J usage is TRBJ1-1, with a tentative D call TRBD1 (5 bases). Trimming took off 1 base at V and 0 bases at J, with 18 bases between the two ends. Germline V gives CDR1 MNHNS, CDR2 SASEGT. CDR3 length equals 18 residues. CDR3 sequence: CASSEEPPAGLLNTEAFF. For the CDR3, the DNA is TGTGCCAGCAGTGAAGAGCCCCCCGCAGGGCTCCTGAACACTGAAGCTTTCTTT.

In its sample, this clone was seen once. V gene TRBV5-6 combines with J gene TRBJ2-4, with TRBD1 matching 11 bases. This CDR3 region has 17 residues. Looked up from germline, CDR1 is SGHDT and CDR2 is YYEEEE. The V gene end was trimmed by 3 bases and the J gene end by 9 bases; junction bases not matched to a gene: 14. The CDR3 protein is CASSSSPGQGAGSIQYF. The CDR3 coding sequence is TGTGCCAGCAGCTCGTCCCCCGGACAGGGGGCGGGGAGCATTCAGTACTTC. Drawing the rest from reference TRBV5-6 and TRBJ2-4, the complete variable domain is DAGVTQSPTHLIKTRGQQVTLRCSPKSGHDTVSWYQQALGQGPQFIFQYYEEEERQRGNFPDRFSGHQFPNYSSELNVNALLLGDSALYLCASSSSPGQGAGSIQYFGAGTRLSVL.

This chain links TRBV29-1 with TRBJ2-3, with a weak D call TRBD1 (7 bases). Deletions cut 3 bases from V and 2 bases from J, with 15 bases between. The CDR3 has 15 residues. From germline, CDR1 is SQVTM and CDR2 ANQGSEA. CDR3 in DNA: TGCAGCGTTGACCCCGGACAGGACTACACAGATACGCAGTATTTT. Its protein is CSVDPGQDYTDTQYF.

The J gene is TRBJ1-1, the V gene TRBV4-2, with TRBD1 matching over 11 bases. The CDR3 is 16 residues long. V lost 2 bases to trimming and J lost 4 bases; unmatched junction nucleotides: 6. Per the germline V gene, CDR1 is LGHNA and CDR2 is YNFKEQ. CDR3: CASSQLPGQGVTEAFF. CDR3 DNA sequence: TGTGCCAGCAGCCAACTTCCGGGACAGGGGGTCACTGAAGCTTTCTTT.

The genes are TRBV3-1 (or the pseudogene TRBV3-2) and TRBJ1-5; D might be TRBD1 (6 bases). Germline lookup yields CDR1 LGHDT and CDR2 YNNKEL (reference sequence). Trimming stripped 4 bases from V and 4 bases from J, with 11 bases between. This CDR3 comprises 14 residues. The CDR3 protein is CASSLQQGNQPQHF. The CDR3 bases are TGTGCCAGCAGCCTGCAACAGGGAAATCAGCCCCAGCATTTT.

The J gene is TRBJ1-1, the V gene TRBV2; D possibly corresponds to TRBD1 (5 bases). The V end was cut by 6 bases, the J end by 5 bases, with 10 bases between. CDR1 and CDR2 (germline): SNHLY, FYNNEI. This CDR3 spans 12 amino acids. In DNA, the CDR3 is TGTGCCAGCAGACAGGACGGGACTGAAGCTTTCTTT. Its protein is CASRQDGTEAFF.

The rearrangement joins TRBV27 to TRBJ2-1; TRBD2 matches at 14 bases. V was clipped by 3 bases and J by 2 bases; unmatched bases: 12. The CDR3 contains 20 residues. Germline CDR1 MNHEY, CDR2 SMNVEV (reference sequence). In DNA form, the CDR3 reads TGTGCCAGCAGTTTCCTTTGGGGGACTAGCGGGAGAGGGGCCTACAATGAGCAGTTCTTC. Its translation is CASSFLWGTSGRGAYNEQFF.

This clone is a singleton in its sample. The CDR3 loop reads CASGLLGQPQHF. The DNA of the CDR3 is TGTGCTAGTGGTTTGCTAGGTCAGCCCCAGCATTTT. The gene calls are TRBV12-5 and TRBJ1-5; D ambiguous. Germline CDR1 LGHNT, CDR2 FRNRAP. Between the trimmed V and J ends, which lost 2 bases and 6 bases, there was a span of 5 bases. The length of the CDR3 is 12 residues.

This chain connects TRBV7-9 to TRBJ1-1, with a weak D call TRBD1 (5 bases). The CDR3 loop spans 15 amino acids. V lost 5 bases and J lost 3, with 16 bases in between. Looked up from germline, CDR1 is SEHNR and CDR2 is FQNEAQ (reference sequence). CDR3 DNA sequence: TGTGCCAGCAGCCTCCGGAGTTGGGGGGACACTGAAGCTTTCTTT. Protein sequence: CASSLRSWGDTEAFF.

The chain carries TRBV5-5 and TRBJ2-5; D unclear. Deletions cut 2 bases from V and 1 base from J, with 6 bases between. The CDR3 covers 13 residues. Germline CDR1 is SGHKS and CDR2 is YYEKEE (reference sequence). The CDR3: CASSLYPQETQYF. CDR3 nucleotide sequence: TGTGCCAGCAGCTTATATCCCCAAGAGACCCAGTACTTC.

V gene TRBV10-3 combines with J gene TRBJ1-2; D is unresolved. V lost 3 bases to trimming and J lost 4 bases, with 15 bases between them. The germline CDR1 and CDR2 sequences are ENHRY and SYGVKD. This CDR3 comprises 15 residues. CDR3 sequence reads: CAISDPERGSYGYTF. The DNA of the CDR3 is TGTGCCATCAGTGACCCTGAACGAGGGAGCTATGGCTACACCTTC.

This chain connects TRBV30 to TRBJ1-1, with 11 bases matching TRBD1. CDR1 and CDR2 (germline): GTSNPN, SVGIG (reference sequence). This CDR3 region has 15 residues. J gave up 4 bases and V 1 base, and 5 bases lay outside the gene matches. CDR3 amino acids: CAWSGSGTGGTEAFF. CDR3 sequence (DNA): TGTGCCTGGAGTGGTTCCGGGACAGGGGGCACTGAAGCTTTCTTT.

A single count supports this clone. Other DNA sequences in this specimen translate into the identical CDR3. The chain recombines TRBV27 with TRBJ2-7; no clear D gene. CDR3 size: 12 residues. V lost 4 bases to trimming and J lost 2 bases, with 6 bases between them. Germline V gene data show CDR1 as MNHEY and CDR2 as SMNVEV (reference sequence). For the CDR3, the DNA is TGTGCCAGCAGTTCCAGTACCTACGAGCAGTACTTC. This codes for CASSSSTYEQYF.

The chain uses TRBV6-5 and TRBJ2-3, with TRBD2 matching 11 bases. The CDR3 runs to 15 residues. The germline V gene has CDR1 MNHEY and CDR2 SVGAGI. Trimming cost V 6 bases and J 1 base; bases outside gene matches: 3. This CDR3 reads CASSMTSGGTDTQYF. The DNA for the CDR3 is TGTGCCAGCAGCATGACTAGCGGGGGCACAGATACGCAGTATTTT.

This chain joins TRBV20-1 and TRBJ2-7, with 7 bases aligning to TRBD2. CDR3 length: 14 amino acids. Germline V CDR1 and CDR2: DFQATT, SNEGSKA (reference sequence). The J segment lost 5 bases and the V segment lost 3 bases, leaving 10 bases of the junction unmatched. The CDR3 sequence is CSASGLVNLDEQYF. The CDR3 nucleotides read TGCAGTGCTAGTGGACTAGTAAATCTCGACGAGCAGTACTTC.

As DNA, the CDR3 is TGTGCCACCAGCAGAGCAGGCAGGGGAAGCTCTGGAAACACCATATATTTT. As protein: CATSRAGRGSSGNTIYF. The chain carries TRBV15 and TRBJ1-3; D is perhaps TRBD1 (6 bases). Germline-derived CDR1 and CDR2 are LNHNV and YYDKDF (reference sequence). The length of the CDR3 is 17 residues. Trimming cost V 1 base and J 0 bases, with 13 bases left between them.

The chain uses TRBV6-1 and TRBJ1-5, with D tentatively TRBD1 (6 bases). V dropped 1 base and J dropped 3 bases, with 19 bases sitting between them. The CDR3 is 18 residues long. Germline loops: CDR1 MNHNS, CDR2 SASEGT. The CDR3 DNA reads TGTGCCAGCAGTGAAGGGGGAGGGGGTCTGAATTCCAATCAGCCCCAGCATTTT. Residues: CASSEGGGGLNSNQPQHF.

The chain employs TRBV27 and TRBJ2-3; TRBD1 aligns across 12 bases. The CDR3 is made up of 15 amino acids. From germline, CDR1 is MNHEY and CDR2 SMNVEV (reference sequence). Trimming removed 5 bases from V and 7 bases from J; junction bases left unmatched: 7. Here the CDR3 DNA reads TGTGCCAGCAGTCCCGGGACAGGGGGCGCGAATACGCAGTATTTT. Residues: CASSPGTGGANTQYF.